This TCR beta chain came from a study of vaccination and CD4 T cells after COVID-19. The Oncomine TCR Beta short-read assay sequenced DNA from cultured CD4+ T cells. TCRdb reanalysed the PCR reads using MiXCR and keeps one entry per CDR3 protein. The sample has around 13,000 distinct CDR3 sequences, around 50% seen once. As concerns this clonotype: Its antigen is unidentified.

The ends were cut back, 0 bases at V and 0 bases at J, with 12 bases in the middle. The germline CDR1 and CDR2 sequences are SGHKS and YYEKEE (reference sequence). The CDR3 is made up of 16 amino acids. Treatment meaning: roughly 10-day PBMC culture with coronavirus spike peptide pools or control peptides (ViraFEST assay). Roughly 2 million PBMCs per well were cultured with 8.5 to 10 IU/ml IL-2 and about 9.7 ug/ml peptide pools. This clonotype originated in a human donor who had recovered from COVID-19. This chain joins TRBV5-5 and TRBJ1-1; the D gene is possibly TRBD1 (5 bases). The sample taken for sequencing was CD4+ T cells from blood, cultured in vitro. CDR3 nucleotide sequence: TGTGCCAGCAGCTTGGGGACGGGGCAGATGAACACTGAAGCTTTCTTT. This translates into CASSLGTGQMNTEAFF.